This T cell receptor (beta chain) was captured by sequencing in a study of technical replicates of blood from several donors. The method was immunoSEQ multiplex PCR; TCRdb's version includes in-frame clones alone and lacks a portion of them. The sample consists of about 74,000 clones, over 90% of them appearing once. Sequenced sample: T cells isolated from PBMCs. The clonotype comes from a human donor in good health.

CDR3 loop: CASSFSLAGGYTQYF. CDR3 DNA: TGTGCCAGCAGCTTTTCCCTAGCGGGAGGGTATACGCAGTATTTT. The chain joins TRBV5-4 to TRBJ2-3, with 12 bases fitting TRBD2. The CDR3 extends over 15 amino acids. CDR1 SGHNT and CDR2 YYREEE come from the germline V gene (reference sequence). V lost 2 bases and J lost 7; bases outside the gene matches: 5.